These 9 T cell receptor beta chains originate from one sample sequenced in a study of technical replicates of blood from a handful of donors. Profiling relied on immunoSEQ multiplex PCR, and the TCRdb table lists in-frame clones only, not all of them. The sample includes 100,000 or so clones, over 95% of them seen just once. Sequencing input: T cells isolated from PBMCs. These receptor sequences come from a human donor in good health.

This chain links TRBV18 with TRBJ2-7, with a possible D match to TRBD1 (5 bases). In germline, CDR1 is KGHSH, CDR2 LQKENI. V was pared by 6 bases and J by 3 bases, with 15 bases between. The CDR3 extends over 14 amino acids. In nucleotides, the CDR3 is TGTGCCAGCTCCCCCAGGGATAGCCTCTACGAGCAGTACTTC. Translation: CASSPRDSLYEQYF. The entire variable domain, with the rest obtained from reference TRBV18 and TRBJ2-7, is as follows: NAGVMQNPRHLVRRRGQEARLRCSPMKGHSHVYWYRQLPEEGLKFMVYLQKENIIDESGMPKERFSAEFPKEGPSILRIQQVVRGDSAAYFCASSPRDSLYEQYFGPGTRLTVT.

This sequence joins TRBV5-8 and TRBJ1-5; perhaps TRBD1 as D (6 bases). V shed 2 bases and J shed 1 base, with 13 bases lying between them. The V gene's germline CDR1 is SGHTS and CDR2 YDEGEE. The CDR3 consists of 16 residues. The CDR3 DNA follows: TGTGCCAGCAGCTTCGAAATTGGACAGAGCAATCAGCCCCAGCATTTT. Translation: CASSFEIGQSNQPQHF.

For the CDR3, the DNA is TGCGCCAGCAGCCCCGGGACTAGCGTATACGAGCAGTACTTC. As protein: CASSPGTSVYEQYF. The V and J genes are TRBV10-2 and TRBJ2-7, with 10 nucleotides matching TRBD2. The CDR3 has 14 amino acids. V shed 6 bases and J 4 bases; nucleotides not matched to a gene: 6. Looked up from germline, CDR1 is WSHSY and CDR2 is SAAADI.

The chain has TRBV6-1 and TRBJ1-6, with 9 bases fitting TRBD1. V trimming: 2 bases; J trimming: 5 bases; junction bases outside the gene matches: 4. The length of the CDR3 is 16 residues. From germline, CDR1 is MNHNS and CDR2 SASEGT. The CDR3 DNA reads TGTGCCAGCAGTGAAAGGGGACAGGGCCATAATTCACCCCTCCACTTT. Translating it yields CASSERGQGHNSPLHF.

V usage is TRBV15 and J usage is TRBJ1-1; the D gene is possibly TRBD1 (6 bases). The CDR3 length is 17 residues. Germline V lookup: CDR1 LNHNV, CDR2 YYDKDF (reference sequence). The V gene lost 0 bases and the J gene lost 1 base, with 15 bases spanning the gap. CDR3 sequence (DNA): TGTGCCACCAGCAGAGACGGGACACTCGTGGGGAACACTGAAGCTTTCTTT. This sequence encodes CATSRDGTLVGNTEAFF.

The J gene is TRBJ2-5, the V gene TRBV4-1, with a possible D match to TRBD1 (6 bases). This CDR3 comprises 14 residues. Trimming took 4 bases from V and 4 from J, leaving 13 bases between them. Per the germline V gene, CDR1 is MGHRA and CDR2 is YSYEKL. In DNA form, the CDR3 reads TGCGCCAGCAGCCCCTTGTCAGGGGCAGAGACCCAGTACTTC. Protein: CASSPLSGAETQYF.

J is TRBJ2-2 and V is TRBV19; 8 bases map to TRBD2. V shed 1 base, J shed 7 bases, and the junction held 14 bases outside the gene matches. Per the germline V gene, CDR1 is LNHDA and CDR2 is SQIVND (reference sequence). This CDR3 is built from 18 residues. The CDR3 protein is CASSIAQTLAAVYGELFF. The CDR3 DNA is TGTGCCAGTAGTATAGCTCAAACACTAGCGGCGGTTTACGGGGAGCTGTTTTTT.

This chain uses TRBV6-1 with TRBJ2-7, with 9 bases fitting TRBD2. Germline loops: CDR1 MNHNS, CDR2 SASEGT. Trimming at V came to 5 bases and at J to 2 bases, leaving 4 bases not matched to a gene. The CDR3 runs 14 residues. The CDR3 sequence: CASSLSGRPYEQYF. CDR3 coding DNA: TGTGCCAGCAGTCTAAGCGGGAGGCCCTACGAGCAGTACTTC.

The rearrangement joins TRBV11-3 to TRBJ2-7; D unresolved. CDR1 SGHNT and CDR2 YENEEA come from the germline V gene. CDR3 size: 12 residues. Trimming removed 4 bases at V and 0 bases at J, with 4 bases between. The CDR3 DNA sequence: TGTGCCAGCAGCTCTAGCTCCTACGAGCAGTACTTC. Encoded protein: CASSSSSYEQYF.